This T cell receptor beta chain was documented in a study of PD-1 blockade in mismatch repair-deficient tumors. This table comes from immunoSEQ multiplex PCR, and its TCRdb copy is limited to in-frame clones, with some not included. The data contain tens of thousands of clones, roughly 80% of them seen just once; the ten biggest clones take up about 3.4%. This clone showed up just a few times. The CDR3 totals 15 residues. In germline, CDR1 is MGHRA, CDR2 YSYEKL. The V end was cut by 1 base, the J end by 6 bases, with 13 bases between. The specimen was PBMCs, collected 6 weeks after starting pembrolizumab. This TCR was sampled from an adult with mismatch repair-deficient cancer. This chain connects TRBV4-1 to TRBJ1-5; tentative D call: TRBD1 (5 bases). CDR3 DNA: TGCGCCAGCAGCCAAGGAGGAGGAGGGGTTCAGCCCCAGCATTTT. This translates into CASSQGGGGVQPQHF.